These 23 T cell receptor beta chains were sequenced from one sample in a study of blood T cell repertoires in COVID-19. Data came from immunoSEQ multiplex PCR; TCRdb stores just in-frame clones and leaves some out. The sample carries hundreds of thousands of clones, around 87% recorded once. Sequenced: peripheral blood. The receptor set was obtained from a man between 65 and 85 years old with acute or convalescent COVID-19.

Points on this clone: Additional DNA sequences in this sample encode the identical CDR3. The chain combines TRBV28 with TRBJ1-6; D might be TRBD1 (6 bases). Germline V gene sequence: CDR1 MDHEN, CDR2 SYDVKM. CDR3 length equals 14 residues. V gave up 5 bases and J gave up 15 bases, with 20 bases separating them. CDR3 sequence: CASSPSTDSQGLHF. As DNA, the CDR3 is TGTGCCAGCAGTCCATCAACGGACAGCCAGGGCCTCCACTTT.

This clone was detected only once. V and J are TRBV6-1 and TRBJ2-1; 16 nucleotides align to TRBD2. J was trimmed by 4 bases and V by 1 base; bases with no gene match: 7. The CDR3 has 19 amino acids. Germline values: CDR1 MNHNS, CDR2 SASEGT. DNA for the CDR3: TGTGCCAGCAGTGAAGGGGGGGGACTAGCGGGAGGGCAATACAATGAGCAGTTCTTC. As protein: CASSEGGGLAGGQYNEQFF.

This chain joins TRBV6-1 and TRBJ1-2; a possible D gene is TRBD1 (5 bases). The V and J ends lost 0 bases and 5 bases respectively, with 13 bases between them. The CDR3 runs 15 residues. Per the germline V gene, CDR1 is MNHNS and CDR2 is SASEGT. In nucleotides, the CDR3 is TGTGCCAGCAGTGAAGCCCTGGTGGGGCTTTATGGCTACACCTTC. The encoded protein is CASSEALVGLYGYTF.

The V gene is TRBV5-4, the J gene TRBJ2-5; the D gene is possibly TRBD1 (5 bases). CDR1 and CDR2 from the germline V gene are SGHNT and YYREEE (reference sequence). Trimming left V 1 base short and J 1 base short, with 8 bases between. The CDR3 is 14 residues long. The CDR3 DNA sequence: TGTGCCAGCAGCTTGCAGGGTTTCCAAGAGACCCAGTACTTC. Translated, it gives CASSLQGFQETQYF.

The CDR3 DNA is TGTGCCAGTAGGACAGGGAATACCGGGGAGCTGTTTTTT. Amino acids: CASRTGNTGELFF. The rearrangement uses TRBV9 and TRBJ2-2, with 8 bases that match TRBD1. The CDR3 totals 13 residues. V trimming: 8 bases; J trimming: 5 bases; junction bases outside the gene matches: 5. Germline V gene sequence: CDR1 SGDLS, CDR2 YYNGEE.

Comments on this clone: Other DNA sequences in this sample translate to the same CDR3. This sequence joins TRBV20-1 and TRBJ1-5, with D hard to call. The germline V and J ends were trimmed by 3 bases and 4 bases, with 7 bases remaining between them. The CDR3 is 12 residues long. CDR1 is DFQATT, CDR2 SNEGSKA, per germline (reference sequence). As DNA, the CDR3 is TGCAGTGCTAGTTCAGGAAATCAGCCCCAGCATTTT. As protein: CSASSGNQPQHF.

V is TRBV2 and J is TRBJ1-4; D possibly corresponds to TRBD1 (6 bases). Trimming took off 3 bases at V and 8 bases at J, with 13 bases between the two ends. The germline V gene has CDR1 SNHLY and CDR2 FYNNEI. The CDR3 contains 14 residues. DNA of the CDR3: TGTGCCAGCAGTGACAGGGGATTGTGGGAAAAACTGTTTTTT. It is translated as CASSDRGLWEKLFF.

The V and J genes are TRBV6-5 and TRBJ1-1; D is ambiguous. Looked up from germline, CDR1 is MNHEY and CDR2 is SVGAGI. This CDR3 is built from 15 residues. Trimming shortened V by 5 bases and J by 7 bases, and 20 bases separated the two germline ends. Here the CDR3 reads CASSPPSPRRDEAFF. As DNA, the CDR3 is TGTGCCAGCAGTCCTCCCTCGCCCCGTCGGGATGAAGCTTTCTTT.

The V and J genes are TRBV30 and TRBJ1-6, with 9 nucleotides matching TRBD1. Germline CDR1 GTSNPN, CDR2 SVGIG (reference sequence). V trimming: 7 bases; J trimming: 10 bases; junction bases outside the gene matches: 14. CDR3 length: 15 residues. CDR3 sequence (DNA): TGTGCCTCACAAACAGGGGGCGTCTCATTGTCACCCCTCCACTTT. It codes for CASQTGGVSLSPLHF.

This clone was detected only a few times. The chain uses TRBV7-2 and TRBJ2-7, with 11 bases identical to TRBD1. Germline V lookup: CDR1 SGHTA, CDR2 FQGNSA. V was clipped by 4 bases and J by 3 bases; unmatched bases: 5. This CDR3 has 15 residues. CDR3 protein: CASSWDRGAYYEQYF. DNA of the CDR3: TGTGCCAGCAGCTGGGACAGGGGGGCTTACTACGAGCAGTACTTC.

The chain uses TRBV7-8 and TRBJ1-5; tentatively, D is TRBD1 (6 bases). V lost 5 bases to trimming and J lost 3 bases, with 20 bases between them. Germline V lookup: CDR1 SGHVS, CDR2 FQNEAQ. CDR3 length: 17 residues. CDR3 DNA: TGTGCCAGCAGCCAAGTACAGGGTGTTGATAACAATCAGCCCCAGCATTTT. Translating it yields CASSQVQGVDNNQPQHF.

The chain is built from TRBV12-3 or TRBV12-4 and TRBJ1-1, with 9 bases that match TRBD1. The CDR3 covers 13 residues. J gave up 10 bases and V 6 bases, and 9 bases lay outside the gene matches. The CDR3 loop reads CASSITGGSVAFF. CDR3 bases: TGTGCCAGCAGCATTACAGGGGGCTCGGTAGCTTTCTTT.

This chain uses TRBV30 with TRBJ2-5; 8 bases fit TRBD1. This CDR3 has 12 amino acids. V dropped 4 bases and J dropped 4; count of bases not matched to a gene: 2. Germline V gene data show CDR1 as GTSNPN and CDR2 as SVGIG (reference sequence). CDR3 nucleotide sequence: TGTGCCTGGACCAGGGGGCGAGAGACCCAGTACTTC. Encoded protein: CAWTRGRETQYF.

The chain links TRBV4-3 to TRBJ1-2; D is unresolved. The V end was cut by 0 bases, the J end by 8 bases, with 13 bases between. Germline CDR1 reads LGHNA; CDR2 reads YSLEER. The CDR3 loop spans 14 amino acids. In nucleotides, the CDR3 is TGCGCCAGCAGCCAAGATGTGGTTCCAGTAGGCTACACCTTC. This encodes CASSQDVVPVGYTF.

J is TRBJ1-5 and V is TRBV6-2 or TRBV6-3, with unresolved D. In germline, CDR1 is MNHEY, CDR2 SVGEGT. With 0 bases removed from V and 5 bases from J, the gap between germline ends came to 11 bases. The CDR3 has 15 residues. Written as DNA, the CDR3 is TGTGCCAGCAGTTACTCGACGGGAGTCTATCAGCCCCAGCATTTT. Amino acid sequence: CASSYSTGVYQPQHF.

The chain is built from TRBV6-2 or TRBV6-3 and TRBJ2-7; 9 bases are a match to TRBD2. Germline CDR1 and CDR2: MNHEY and SVGEGT. The CDR3 is 15 amino acids. With V trimmed by 3 bases and J by 5 bases, 8 bases remained unmatched. The CDR3 is CASSYLAGVLNEQYF. As DNA, the CDR3 is TGTGCCAGCAGTTATTTAGCGGGAGTATTGAACGAGCAGTACTTC.

The chain recombines TRBV7-9 with TRBJ1-4; D may be TRBD1 (5 bases). The CDR3 runs 13 residues. Germline V gene data show CDR1 as SEHNR and CDR2 as FQNEAQ (reference sequence). Trimming removed 3 bases at V and 8 bases at J, with 10 bases between. Written as DNA, the CDR3 is TGTGCCAGCAGCTTCAGGGCTCAGGAAAAACTGTTTTTT. This gives the protein CASSFRAQEKLFF. Supplemented by reference TRBV7-9 and TRBJ1-4, the full variable domain reads DTGVSQNPRHKITKRGQNVTFRCDPISEHNRLYWYRQTLGQGPEFLTYFQNEAQLEKSRLLSDRFSAERPKGSFSTLEIQRTEQGDSAMYLCASSFRAQEKLFFGSGTQLSVL.

This clone was observed once. CDR3 nucleotides: TGTGCCAGCTCAATCACCGGGACAGGGAGGAATCAGCCCCAGCATTTT. Amino acid sequence: CASSITGTGRNQPQHF. J is TRBJ1-5 and V is TRBV18; 9 nucleotides line up with TRBD1. The length of the CDR3 is 16 residues. Germline V gives CDR1 KGHSH, CDR2 LQKENI. V was pared by 5 bases and J by 4 bases, with 9 bases of the junction left unmatched.

The gene calls are TRBV5-1 and TRBJ2-1; 10 nucleotides match TRBD2. This CDR3 has 17 amino acids. Germline CDR1 and CDR2: SGHRS and YFSETQ. V lost 4 bases to trimming and J lost 7 bases; unmatched junction nucleotides: 14. The DNA of the CDR3 is TGCGCCAGCAGCATTGGGTTCCCAGCGGGGGGGCCGAATGAGCAGTTCTTC. This sequence encodes CASSIGFPAGGPNEQFF.

This rearrangement joins TRBV5-4 to TRBJ2-5, with TRBD2 identical over 7 bases. This CDR3 comprises 17 residues. V shed 3 bases and J 2 bases; nucleotides not matched to a gene: 13. The germline CDR1 and CDR2 sequences are SGHNT and YYREEE (reference sequence). CDR3 residues: CASSWRVASGLQETQYF. CDR3 sequence (DNA): TGTGCCAGCAGCTGGCGGGTCGCTAGCGGATTACAAGAGACCCAGTACTTC.

The J gene is TRBJ1-5, the V gene TRBV4-3; no clear D gene. This CDR3 has 14 residues. Germline CDR1 LGHNA, CDR2 YSLEER. V was trimmed by 1 base and J by 6 bases, leaving 10 bases between them. The CDR3 protein is CASSQVRGVQPQHF. CDR3 coding DNA: TGCGCCAGCAGCCAAGTTCGCGGGGTTCAGCCCCAGCATTTT.

CDR3 protein: CASAQGRATEAFF. The DNA for the CDR3 is TGCGCCAGCGCACAGGGGCGGGCAACTGAAGCTTTCTTT. The J gene is TRBJ1-1, the V gene TRBV10-1; TRBD1 aligns across 7 bases. This CDR3 is 13 amino acids long. V shed 8 bases and J 5 bases; nucleotides not matched to a gene: 8. Germline CDR1 and CDR2: WNHNN and SYGVQD (reference sequence).

The genes are TRBV7-9 and TRBJ1-1, with TRBD1 matching 7 bases. The CDR3 is 12 residues long. Germline trimming cut 5 bases from V and 5 bases from J; bases unmatched to any gene: 2. Germline CDR1 and CDR2: SEHNR and FQNEAQ (reference sequence). The CDR3 DNA reads TGTGCCAGCAGCCCGACAGGGACTGAAGCTTTCTTT. It codes for CASSPTGTEAFF.